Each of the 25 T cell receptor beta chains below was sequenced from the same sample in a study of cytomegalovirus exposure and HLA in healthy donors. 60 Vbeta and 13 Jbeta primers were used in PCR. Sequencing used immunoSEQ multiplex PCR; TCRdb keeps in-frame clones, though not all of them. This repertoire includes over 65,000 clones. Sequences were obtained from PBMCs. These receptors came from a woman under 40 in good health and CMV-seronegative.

The CDR3 reads CASSQDRGKLTEAFF. CDR3 sequence (DNA): TGCGCCAGCAGCCAAGATAGGGGAAAACTCACTGAAGCTTTCTTT. The chain has TRBV4-1 and TRBJ1-1; a possible D gene is TRBD1 (5 bases). V lost 0 bases and J lost 4, with 12 bases in between. The length of the CDR3 is 15 residues. Germline-derived CDR1 and CDR2 are MGHRA and YSYEKL.

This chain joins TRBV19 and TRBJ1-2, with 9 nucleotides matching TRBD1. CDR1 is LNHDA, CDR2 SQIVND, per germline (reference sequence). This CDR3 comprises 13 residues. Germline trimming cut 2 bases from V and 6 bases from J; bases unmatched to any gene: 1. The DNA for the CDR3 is TGTGCCAGTAGTATACGGACAGGGGATGGCTACACCTTC. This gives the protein CASSIRTGDGYTF. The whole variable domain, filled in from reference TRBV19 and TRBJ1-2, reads DGGITQSPKYLFRKEGQNVTLSCEQNLNHDAMYWYRQDPGQGLRLIYYSQIVNDFQKGDIAEGYSVSREKKESFPLTVTSAQKNPTAFYLCASSIRTGDGYTFGSGTRLTVV.

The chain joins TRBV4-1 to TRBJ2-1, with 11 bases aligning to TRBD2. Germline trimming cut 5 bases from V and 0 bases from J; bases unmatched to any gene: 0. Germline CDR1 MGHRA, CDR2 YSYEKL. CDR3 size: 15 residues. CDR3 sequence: CASSTSGSSYNEQFF. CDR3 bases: TGCGCCAGCAGCACTAGCGGGAGCTCCTACAATGAGCAGTTCTTC.

Here the CDR3 DNA reads TGCGCCAGCAGCTCCAGGACAGGGGGCGAGCAGTACTTC. This gives the protein CASSSRTGGEQYF. The J gene is TRBJ2-7, the V gene TRBV5-1; 10 bases line up with TRBD1. Trimming at V came to 3 bases and at J to 6 bases, leaving 3 bases not matched to a gene. Germline CDR1 SGHRS, CDR2 YFSETQ. This CDR3 is built from 13 residues. The full variable domain, with the rest looked up from reference TRBV5-1 and TRBJ2-7, is KAGVTQTPRYLIKTRGQQVTLSCSPISGHRSVSWYQQTPGQGLQFLFEYFSETQRNKGNFPGRFSGRQFSNSRSEMNVSTLELGDSALYLCASSSRTGGEQYFGPGTRLTVT.

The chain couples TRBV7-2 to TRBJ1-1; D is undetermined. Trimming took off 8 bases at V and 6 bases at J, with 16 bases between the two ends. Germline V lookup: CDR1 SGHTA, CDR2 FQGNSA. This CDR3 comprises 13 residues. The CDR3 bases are TGTGCCAGCGGCCGGGTCCCAAAGGCTGAAGCTTTCTTT. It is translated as CASGRVPKAEAFF. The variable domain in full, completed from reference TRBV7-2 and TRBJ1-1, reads GAGVSQSPSNKVTEKGKDVELRCDPISGHTALYWYRQSLGQGLEFLIYFQGNSAPDKSGLPSDRFSAERTGGSVSTLTIQRTQQEDSAVYLCASGRVPKAEAFFGQGTRLTVV.

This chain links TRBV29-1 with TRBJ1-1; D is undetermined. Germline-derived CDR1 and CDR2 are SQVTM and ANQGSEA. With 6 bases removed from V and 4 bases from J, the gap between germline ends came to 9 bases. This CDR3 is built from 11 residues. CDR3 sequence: CSVSSSTEAFF. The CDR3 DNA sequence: TGCAGCGTCTCAAGTAGCACTGAAGCTTTCTTT. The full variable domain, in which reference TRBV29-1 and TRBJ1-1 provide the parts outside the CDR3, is SAVISQKPSRDICQRGTSLTIQCQVDSQVTMMFWYRQQPGQSLTLIATANQGSEATYESGFVIDKFPISRPNLTFSTLTVSNMSPEDSSIYLCSVSSSTEAFFGQGTRLTVV.

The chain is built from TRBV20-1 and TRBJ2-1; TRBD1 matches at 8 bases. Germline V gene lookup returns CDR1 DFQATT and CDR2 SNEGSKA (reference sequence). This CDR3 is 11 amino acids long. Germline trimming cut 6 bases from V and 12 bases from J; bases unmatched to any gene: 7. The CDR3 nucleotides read TGCAGTGCAAGCAAAGGGACAGGGCAGTTCTTC. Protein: CSASKGTGQFF.

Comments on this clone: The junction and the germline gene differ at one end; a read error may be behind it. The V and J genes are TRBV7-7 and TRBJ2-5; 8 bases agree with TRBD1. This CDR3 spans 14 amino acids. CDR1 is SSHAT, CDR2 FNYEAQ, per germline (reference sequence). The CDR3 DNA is TGTGCTAGCAGCCAAGGACAGGGTCAAGAGACCCAGTACTTC. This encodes CASSQGQGQETQYF. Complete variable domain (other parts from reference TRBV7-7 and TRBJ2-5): GAGVSQSPRYKVTKRGQDVTLRCDPISSHATLYWYQQALGQGPEFLTYFNYEAQPDKSGLPSDRFSAERPEGSISTLTIQRTEQRDSAMYRCASSQGQGQETQYFGPGTRLLVL.

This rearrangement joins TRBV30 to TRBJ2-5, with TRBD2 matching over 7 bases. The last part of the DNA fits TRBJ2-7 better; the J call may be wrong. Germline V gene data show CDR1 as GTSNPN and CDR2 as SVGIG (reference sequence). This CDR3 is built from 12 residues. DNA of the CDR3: TGTGCCTGGGGGGACTATCGCGGCGAGCAGTACTTC. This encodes CAWGDYRGEQYF.

This CDR3 is CASGSGVNYGYTF. Written as DNA, the CDR3 is TGCGCCAGCGGCTCGGGGGTGAACTATGGCTACACCTTC. This sequence joins TRBV10-2 and TRBJ1-2; D may be TRBD1 (5 bases). The V end lost 8 bases, the J end lost 2 bases, and 12 bases lay between the germline ends. This CDR3 spans 13 amino acids. Germline V lookup: CDR1 WSHSY, CDR2 SAAADI.

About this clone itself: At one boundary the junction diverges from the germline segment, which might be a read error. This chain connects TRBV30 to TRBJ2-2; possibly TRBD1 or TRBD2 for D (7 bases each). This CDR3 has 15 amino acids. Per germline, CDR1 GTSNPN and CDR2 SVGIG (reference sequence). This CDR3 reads CAGRGQGRNTGELFF. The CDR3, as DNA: TGTGCCGGGAGGGGGCAGGGGCGGAACACCGGGGAGCTGTTTTTT.

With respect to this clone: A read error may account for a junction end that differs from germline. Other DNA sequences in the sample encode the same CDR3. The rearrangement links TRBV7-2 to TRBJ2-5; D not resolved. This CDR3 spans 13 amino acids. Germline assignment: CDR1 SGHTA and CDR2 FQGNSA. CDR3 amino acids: CASSLPPQETQYF. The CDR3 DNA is TGTGCCAGTAGCTTACCCCCTCAAGAGACCCAGTACTTC.

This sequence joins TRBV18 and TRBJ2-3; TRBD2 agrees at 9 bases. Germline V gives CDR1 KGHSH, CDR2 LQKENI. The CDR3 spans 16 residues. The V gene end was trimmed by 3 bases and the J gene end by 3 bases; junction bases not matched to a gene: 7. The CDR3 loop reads CASSPLAGVATDTQYF. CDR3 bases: TGTGCCAGCTCACCCTTAGCGGGAGTGGCGACAGATACGCAGTATTTT.

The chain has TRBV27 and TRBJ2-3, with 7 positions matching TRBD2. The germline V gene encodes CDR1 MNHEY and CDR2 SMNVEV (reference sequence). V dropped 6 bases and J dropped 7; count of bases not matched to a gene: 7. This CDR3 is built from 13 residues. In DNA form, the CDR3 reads TGTGCCAGCAGCCTGGGGAGGGGAAATACGCAGTATTTT. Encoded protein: CASSLGRGNTQYF.

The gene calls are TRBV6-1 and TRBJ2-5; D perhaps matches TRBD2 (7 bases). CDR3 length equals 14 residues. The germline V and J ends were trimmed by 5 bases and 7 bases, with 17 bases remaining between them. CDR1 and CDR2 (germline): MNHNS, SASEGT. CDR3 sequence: CASSRTGGGGTQYF. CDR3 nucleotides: TGTGCCAGCAGTCGCACTGGGGGAGGGGGGACCCAGTACTTC.

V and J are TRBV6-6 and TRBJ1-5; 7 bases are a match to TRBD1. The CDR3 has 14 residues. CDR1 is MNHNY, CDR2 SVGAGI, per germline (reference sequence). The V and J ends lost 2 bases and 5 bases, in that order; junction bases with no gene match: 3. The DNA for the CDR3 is TGTGCCAGCAGTTACGACACAGGGGATCAGCCCCAGCATTTT. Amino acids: CASSYDTGDQPQHF.

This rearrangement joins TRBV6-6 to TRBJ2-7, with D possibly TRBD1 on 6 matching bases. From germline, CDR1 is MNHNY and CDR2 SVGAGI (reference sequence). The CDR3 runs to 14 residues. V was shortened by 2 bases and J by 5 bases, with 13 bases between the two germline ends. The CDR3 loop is CASSYNRVADEQYF. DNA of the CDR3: TGTGCCAGCAGTTACAACAGGGTTGCGGACGAGCAGTACTTC.

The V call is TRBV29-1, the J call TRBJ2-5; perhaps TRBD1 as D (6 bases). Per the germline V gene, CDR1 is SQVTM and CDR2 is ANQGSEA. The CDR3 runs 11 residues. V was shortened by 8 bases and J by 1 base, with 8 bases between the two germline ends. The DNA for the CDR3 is TGCAGCAGCAGGGGCCAAGAGACCCAGTACTTC. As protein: CSSRGQETQYF.

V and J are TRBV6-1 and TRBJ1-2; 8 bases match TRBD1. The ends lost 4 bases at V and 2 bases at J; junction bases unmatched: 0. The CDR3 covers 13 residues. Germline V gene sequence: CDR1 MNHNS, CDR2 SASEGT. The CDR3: CASSGQGNYGYTF. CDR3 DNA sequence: TGTGCCAGCAGTGGACAGGGGAACTATGGCTACACCTTC.

The CDR3 protein is CSARGGSDTQYF. For the CDR3, the DNA is TGCAGCGCGCGGGGGGGCTCAGATACGCAGTATTTT. The chain carries TRBV29-1 and TRBJ2-3, with TRBD2 identical over 9 bases. The CDR3 runs 12 residues. J gave up 4 bases and V 7 bases, and 3 bases lay outside the gene matches. Germline CDR1 SQVTM, CDR2 ANQGSEA.

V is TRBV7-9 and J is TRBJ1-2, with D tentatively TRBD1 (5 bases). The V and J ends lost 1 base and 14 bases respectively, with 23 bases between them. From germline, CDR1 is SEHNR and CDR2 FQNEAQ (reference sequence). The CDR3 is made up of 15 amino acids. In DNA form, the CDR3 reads TGTGCCAGCAGCTTAGGTAATGGAGGGGCCCAGGGAAGGACCTTC. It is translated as CASSLGNGGAQGRTF.

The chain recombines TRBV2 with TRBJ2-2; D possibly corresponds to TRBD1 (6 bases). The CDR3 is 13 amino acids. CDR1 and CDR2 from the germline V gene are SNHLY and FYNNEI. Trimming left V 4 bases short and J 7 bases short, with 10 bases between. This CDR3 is CASSGTVHGELFF. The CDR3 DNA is TGTGCCAGCAGTGGGACAGTCCACGGGGAGCTGTTTTTT.

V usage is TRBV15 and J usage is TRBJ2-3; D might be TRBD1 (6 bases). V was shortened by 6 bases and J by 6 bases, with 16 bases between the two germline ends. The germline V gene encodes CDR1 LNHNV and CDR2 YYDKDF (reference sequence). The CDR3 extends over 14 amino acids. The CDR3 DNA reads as TGTGCCACCAGTCGAACAGGGATCGAGGATACGCAGTATTTT. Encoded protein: CATSRTGIEDTQYF.

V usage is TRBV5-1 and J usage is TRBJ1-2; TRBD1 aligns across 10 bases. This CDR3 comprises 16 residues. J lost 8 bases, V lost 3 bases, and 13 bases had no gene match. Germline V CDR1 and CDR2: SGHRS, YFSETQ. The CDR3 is CASSSRPGQGFLGYTF. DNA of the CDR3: TGCGCCAGCAGCTCACGACCGGGACAGGGGTTTTTGGGCTACACCTTC. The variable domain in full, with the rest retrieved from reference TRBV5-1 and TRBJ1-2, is KAGVTQTPRYLIKTRGQQVTLSCSPISGHRSVSWYQQTPGQGLQFLFEYFSETQRNKGNFPGRFSGRQFSNSRSEMNVSTLELGDSALYLCASSSRPGQGFLGYTFGSGTRLTVV.

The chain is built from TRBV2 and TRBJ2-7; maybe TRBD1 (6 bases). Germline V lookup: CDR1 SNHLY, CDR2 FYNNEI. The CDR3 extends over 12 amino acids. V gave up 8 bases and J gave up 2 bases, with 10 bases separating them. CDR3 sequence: CASRGGTYEQYF. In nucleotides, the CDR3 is TGTGCCAGCCGAGGGGGTACCTACGAGCAGTACTTC. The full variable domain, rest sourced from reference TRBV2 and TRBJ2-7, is EPEVTQTPSHQVTQMGQEVILRCVPISNHLYFYWYRQILGQKVEFLVSFYNNEISEKSEIFDDQFSVERPDGSNFTLKIRSTKLEDSAMYFCASRGGTYEQYFGPGTRLTVT.